This record looks at one T cell receptor beta chain sequence and its context. The sample belongs to a study of T cell changes during pregnancy in multiple sclerosis. Generated by immunoSEQ multiplex PCR, the TCRdb table keeps only in-frame clones and is missing some. The sample records over 25,000 clones, 85% to 90% being singletons. CDR1 is MGHRA, CDR2 YSYEKL, per germline. J gave up 2 bases and V 4 bases, and 16 bases lay outside the gene matches. The CDR3 spans 18 residues. Sequences were derived from CD8+ T cells from peripheral blood mononuclear cells, sampled in the second trimester of pregnancy. The chain recombines TRBV4-1 with TRBJ2-7; TRBD1 agrees at 8 bases. This clonotype was obtained from a female donor with multiple sclerosis, enrolled in a pregnancy study. The CDR3: CASSPRQGKTGLPYEQYF. DNA for the CDR3: TGCGCCAGCAGCCCTAGACAGGGGAAAACAGGCTTACCCTACGAGCAGTACTTC.